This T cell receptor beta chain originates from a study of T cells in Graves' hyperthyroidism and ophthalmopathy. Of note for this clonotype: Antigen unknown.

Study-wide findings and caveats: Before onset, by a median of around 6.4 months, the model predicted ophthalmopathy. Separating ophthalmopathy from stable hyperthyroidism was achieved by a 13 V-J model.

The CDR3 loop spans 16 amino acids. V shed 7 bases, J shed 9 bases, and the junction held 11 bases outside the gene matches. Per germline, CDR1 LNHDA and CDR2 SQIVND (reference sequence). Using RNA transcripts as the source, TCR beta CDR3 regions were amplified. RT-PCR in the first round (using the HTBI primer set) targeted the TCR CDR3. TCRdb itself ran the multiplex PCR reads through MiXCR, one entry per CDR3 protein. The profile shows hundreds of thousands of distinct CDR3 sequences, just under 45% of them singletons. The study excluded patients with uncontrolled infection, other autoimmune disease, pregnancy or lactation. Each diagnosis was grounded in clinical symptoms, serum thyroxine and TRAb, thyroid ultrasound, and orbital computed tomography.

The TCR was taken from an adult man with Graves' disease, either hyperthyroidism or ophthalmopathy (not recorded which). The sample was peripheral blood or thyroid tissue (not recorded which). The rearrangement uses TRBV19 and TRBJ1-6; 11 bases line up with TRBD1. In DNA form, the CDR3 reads TGTGCCAGTACCCTCGGACAGGGGGCAGTAGGTTCACCCCTCCACTTT. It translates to CASTLGQGAVGSPLHF.